What follows are 8 T cell receptor beta chains derived from one specimen sequenced in a study of T cell responses to AZD1222 COVID-19 vaccine. Clones were sequenced by immunoSEQ multiplex PCR, and TCRdb holds only the in-frame ones, with some missing. The sample shows roughly 160,000 clones, roughly 92% of them seen only once. The sample in question was peripheral blood, obtained on day 0 of AZD1222 vaccination. These receptor sequences come from an adult in good health.

The V and J genes are TRBV5-6 and TRBJ1-4; possible D gene TRBD1, 5 bases. CDR3 size: 14 residues. The V gene lost 4 bases and the J gene lost 4 bases, with 11 bases spanning the gap. Per germline, CDR1 SGHDT and CDR2 YYEEEE. CDR3 region: CASSRDGVNEKLFF. In DNA form, the CDR3 reads TGTGCCAGCAGCCGGGACGGCGTTAATGAAAAACTGTTTTTT.

V gene TRBV7-9 combines with J gene TRBJ1-5; no clear D. Germline V lookup: CDR1 SEHNR, CDR2 FQNEAQ (reference sequence). CDR3 length: 14 residues. Trimming left V 1 base short and J 1 base short, with 5 bases between. CDR3 nucleotide sequence: TGTGCCAGCAGCTTAGAACCCAGCAATCAGCCCCAGCATTTT. Its translation is CASSLEPSNQPQHF.

The rearrangement uses TRBV19 and TRBJ2-5; TRBD2 matches 8 bases. The CDR3 has 14 residues. V was clipped by 5 bases and J by 1 base; unmatched bases: 3. Germline CDR1 and CDR2: LNHDA and SQIVND (reference sequence). As DNA, the CDR3 is TGTGCCAGTAGTCCGGGGGGGGTCCAAGAGACCCAGTACTTC. Translation gives CASSPGGVQETQYF.

This sequence joins TRBV11-2 and TRBJ1-4, with D possibly being TRBD1 (5 bases). V lost 1 base and J 5 bases, leaving 20 bases between the germline ends. This CDR3 has 18 amino acids. The V gene's germline CDR1 is SGHAT and CDR2 FQNNGV. The CDR3, as DNA: TGTGCCAGCAGCTTAGGACCTGGCGAGGGGCCGCGGAATGAAAAACTGTTTTTT. This encodes CASSLGPGEGPRNEKLFF.

The V call is TRBV18, the J call TRBJ2-1; 8 bases match TRBD2. The CDR3 covers 20 residues. V lost 2 bases, J lost 0 bases, and 15 bases stayed unmatched. Germline CDR1 and CDR2: KGHSH and LQKENI. CDR3 sequence: CASSPFQRGSTLSSYNEQFF. Here the CDR3 DNA reads TGTGCCAGCTCACCATTTCAGCGGGGGTCTACCCTGAGCTCCTACAATGAGCAGTTCTTC.

The rearrangement joins TRBV20-1 to TRBJ2-1; D is perhaps TRBD2 (5 bases). The CDR3 extends over 17 amino acids. With 3 bases removed from V and 0 bases from J, the gap between germline ends came to 18 bases. Germline lookup yields CDR1 DFQATT and CDR2 SNEGSKA (reference sequence). CDR3 sequence: CSASRWERSFSYNEQFF. DNA for the CDR3: TGCAGTGCTAGTAGGTGGGAGAGGTCTTTCTCCTACAATGAGCAGTTCTTC.

J is TRBJ2-6 and V is TRBV12-5; D not resolved. V was clipped by 7 bases and J by 2 bases, with 15 bases between them. The CDR3 runs to 16 residues. Germline CDR1 is LGHNT and CDR2 is FRNRAP. The CDR3 loop reads CASALSRGPGANVLTF. DNA of the CDR3: TGTGCTAGTGCCCTGTCACGCGGACCTGGGGCCAACGTCCTGACTTTC.

The chain couples TRBV30 to TRBJ1-1, with D possibly matching TRBD1 (6 bases). The germline V and J ends were trimmed by 2 bases and 4 bases, with 14 bases remaining between them. The CDR3 covers 14 residues. Per germline, CDR1 GTSNPN and CDR2 SVGIG (reference sequence). This chain's CDR3 is CAWSYQGRATEAFF. The DNA of the CDR3 is TGTGCCTGGAGTTACCAGGGGAGGGCCACTGAAGCTTTCTTT.